A single sample gave rise to the 10 T cell receptor beta chains below, sequenced in a study of cytomegalovirus exposure and HLA in healthy donors. 13 Jbeta primers and 60 Vbeta primers were used for the PCR. Clones were read by immunoSEQ multiplex PCR, and TCRdb kept only the in-frame ones, dropping some. The table lists more than 150,000 clones, around 80% of them singletons, with roughly 6.7% in the top ten. The material sequenced was PBMCs. These receptors were collected from a man in his forties in good health and CMV-seropositive.

The gene calls are TRBV7-9 and TRBJ1-5, with D unclear. This CDR3 has 15 residues. With 5 bases removed from V and 0 bases from J, the gap between germline ends came to 11 bases. Germline V gene lookup returns CDR1 SEHNR and CDR2 FQNEAQ (reference sequence). CDR3 sequence reads: CASSPPGYSNQPQHF. The CDR3 DNA follows: TGTGCCAGCAGCCCTCCGGGATATAGCAATCAGCCCCAGCATTTT.

The chain has TRBV5-1 and TRBJ2-3; 12 bases map to TRBD2. Per the germline V gene, CDR1 is SGHRS and CDR2 is YFSETQ. The CDR3 totals 16 residues. V shed 0 bases and J 2 bases; nucleotides not matched to a gene: 1. CDR3 region: CASSLGLAGVTDTQYF. In DNA, the CDR3 is TGCGCCAGCAGCTTGGGACTAGCGGGGGTCACAGATACGCAGTATTTT.

This rearrangement joins TRBV9 to TRBJ2-5, with TRBD2 as a possible D gene (7 bases). The germline CDR1 and CDR2 sequences are SGDLS and YYNGEE. The CDR3 loop spans 15 amino acids. V shed 0 bases and J shed 3 bases, with 12 bases lying between them. The CDR3 protein is CASSVGGGTKETQYF. The CDR3 DNA sequence: TGTGCCAGCAGCGTAGGAGGGGGGACTAAAGAGACCCAGTACTTC.

V is TRBV2 and J is TRBJ2-7, with D perhaps TRBD2 (7 bases). V lost 11 bases, J lost 2 bases, and 13 bases lay in between. CDR1 and CDR2 (germline): SNHLY, FYNNEI. This CDR3 has 12 amino acids. The CDR3, as DNA: TGTGCCGTAAGGGGGGGTCCCTACGAGCAGTACTTC. Translation gives CAVRGGPYEQYF.

V usage is TRBV7-9 and J usage is TRBJ2-7; 9 positions agree with TRBD2. V was pared by 2 bases and J by 2 bases, with 1 base of the junction left unmatched. Germline CDR1 SEHNR, CDR2 FQNEAQ (reference sequence). This CDR3 region has 14 residues. The CDR3 DNA follows: TGTGCCAGCAGCTTACGGACTAGCGCCTACGAGCAGTACTTC. Translated, it gives CASSLRTSAYEQYF.

V usage is TRBV5-1 and J usage is TRBJ2-2, with 8 bases lining up with TRBD2. The germline gives CDR1 SGHRS, CDR2 YFSETQ. Trimming cost V 4 bases and J 7 bases; bases outside gene matches: 9. The CDR3 length is 15 residues. The CDR3 reads CASSGSSGVNGELFF. The CDR3 coding sequence is TGCGCCAGCAGCGGCAGTAGCGGGGTTAACGGGGAGCTGTTTTTT.

The CDR3, as DNA: TGTGCCATCAGTGCCCCCGGGACAGGGATCTATGGCTACACCTTC. Amino acids: CAISAPGTGIYGYTF. The chain links TRBV10-3 to TRBJ1-2; 9 positions agree with TRBD1. Germline values: CDR1 ENHRY, CDR2 SYGVKD. The CDR3 length is 15 residues. The V segment lost 4 bases and the J segment 4 bases; nucleotides outside the gene matches: 7.

V is TRBV5-1 and J is TRBJ2-7; the match to TRBD2 covers 7 bases. V dropped 4 bases and J dropped 6; count of bases not matched to a gene: 7. Germline V lookup: CDR1 SGHRS, CDR2 YFSETQ. The CDR3 has 13 amino acids. CDR3 residues: CASSRDVAGEQYF. The CDR3 DNA reads as TGCGCCAGCAGCCGCGATGTAGCGGGCGAGCAGTACTTC.

V usage is TRBV5-1 and J usage is TRBJ1-2; D ambiguous. The germline gives CDR1 SGHRS, CDR2 YFSETQ. The V and J ends lost 0 bases and 0 bases respectively, with 9 bases between them. This CDR3 is 15 amino acids long. The CDR3 DNA reads as TGCGCCAGCAGCTTGGTAGGAGAAGCTAACTATGGCTACACCTTC. It codes for CASSLVGEANYGYTF.

This clone was detected once. This same CDR3 is encoded by further DNA sequences in the sample. The rearrangement uses TRBV7-9 and TRBJ2-1; 8 positions agree with TRBD2. With 0 bases clipped from V and 4 bases from J, the junction kept 2 bases outside the gene matches. This CDR3 contains 15 residues. Per germline, CDR1 SEHNR and CDR2 FQNEAQ (reference sequence). The CDR3 protein is CASSLASGVYNEQFF. The CDR3 region has the DNA TGTGCCAGCAGCTTAGCTAGCGGGGTTTACAATGAGCAGTTCTTC.